The clone carrying this T cell receptor beta chain turned up a few times. Its antigen is not known. The sample originates from a study of blood T cells in healthy people across ages. Study findings and constraints: The unknown donor CMV status may have confounded expanded clonotype changes.

Donors were healthy Caucasian individuals from Russia aged roughly 6 to 100. PCR was performed a second time for about 6 to 11 cycles using a sample-barcoded 5' primer and a J-beta primer mix. Each cDNA molecule received a tag from a template-switch adaptor that had 12 random nucleotides. Each sample yielded at least 3 million CDR3-containing paired-end reads. TCRdb reprocessed the 5' RACE reads with MiXCR, giving one entry per CDR3 protein. Of hundreds of thousands of distinct CDR3 sequences listed, roughly 21% are singletons. The sample taken for sequencing was blood. The receptor comes from a man aged 70-80 years in good health.

This chain's CDR3 is CASSPLPGKDGYTF. Here the CDR3 DNA reads TGTGCCAGCAGCCCCCTACCGGGAAAGGATGGCTACACCTTC. The chain recombines TRBV5-5 with TRBJ1-2; D ambiguous. The CDR3 is 14 residues long. The ends were cut back, 4 bases at V and 6 bases at J, with 16 bases in the middle. CDR1 is SGHKS, CDR2 YYEKEE, per germline (reference sequence).